The clone carrying this T cell receptor (beta chain) was counted ten times or more. Its antigen is as yet unknown. The data were obtained in a study of naive and memory T cell subsets. Trimming left V 2 bases short and J 1 base short, with 5 bases between. Germline loops: CDR1 SGHTA, CDR2 FQGNSA. This CDR3 spans 13 amino acids. Cells stained for CD3, CD4, CD8, CD45RA, CD27 and viability were sorted into four CD45RA/CD27 subsets. Regarding the study as a whole: From naive to CM, EM and EMRA, diversity decreased and Gini increased. TCR counts from RNA may reflect activation-linked expression changes.

Two oligonucleotides, mixed equimolar, formed the beta constant-region primer covering TRBC1 and TRBC2. Ligated cDNA was amplified by four rounds of PCR with nested alpha and beta constant-region primers and SP2. TCRdb re-called the UMI-ligation and nested PCR reads with MiXCR, one entry per CDR3 protein. The sample yields 75,000 to 85,000 distinct CDR3 sequences, around 12% seen once. This receptor was identified in a human donor in good health. The sample taken for sequencing was central memory CD4+ T cells from blood. V usage is TRBV7-2 and J usage is TRBJ1-1; TRBD1 might be the D (5 bases). The CDR3 here is CASSLTGNTEAFF. In nucleotides, the CDR3 is TGTGCCAGCAGCTTAACAGGGAACACTGAAGCTTTCTTT.